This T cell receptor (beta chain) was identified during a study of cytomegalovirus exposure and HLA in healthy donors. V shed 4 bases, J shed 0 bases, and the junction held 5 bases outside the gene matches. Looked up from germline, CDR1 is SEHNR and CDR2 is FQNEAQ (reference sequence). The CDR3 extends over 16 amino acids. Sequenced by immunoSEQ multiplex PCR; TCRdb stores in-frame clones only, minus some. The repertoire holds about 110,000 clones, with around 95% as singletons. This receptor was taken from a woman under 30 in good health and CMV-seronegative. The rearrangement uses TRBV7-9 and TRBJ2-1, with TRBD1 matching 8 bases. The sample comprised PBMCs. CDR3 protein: CASSSGTGSSYNEQFF. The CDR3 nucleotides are TGTGCCAGCAGCTCCGGGACAGGAAGCTCCTACAATGAGCAGTTCTTC.